This TCR beta chain is drawn from a study of T cells after yellow fever vaccination. Study context: With SMART-Seq v4 Ultra Low Input, the fractions containing low cell numbers were prepared.

With 6 bases clipped from V and 2 bases from J, the junction kept 8 bases outside the gene matches. Germline values: CDR1 SGHRS, CDR2 YFSETQ. The CDR3 length is 15 residues. Broader study findings: Weaker, the secondary response peaked sooner, at day 5 versus 15. Repertoires sorted by FACS could include abundant clonotypes that are contaminants from the bulk population.

Making TCR cDNA involved 5'RACE template switching, which added UMIs and a universal primer site. One entry per CDR3 protein results from TCRdb running MiXCR on the 5' RACE reads. The sample yields 230,000 or so distinct CDR3 sequences, over 3% seen once. Ten or more counts support this clonotype. Its antigen is still unknown. The clonotype was recovered from a man younger than 35 who received the YFV17D yellow fever vaccine. Material: PBMCs, obtained 15 days after the yellow fever booster vaccination. The chain combines TRBV5-1 with TRBJ2-5, with 9 bases identical to TRBD2. This chain's CDR3 is CASKLGSGGQETQYF. In DNA, the CDR3 is TGCGCCAGCAAATTGGGTAGCGGGGGTCAAGAGACCCAGTACTTC.